This T cell receptor (beta chain) emerged from a study of chemoradiotherapy in HPV16-positive cancers (dated by TCRdb to the early 2020s). Notes on the research overall: Functional T-cell assays on cells from two HPV16-positive patients defined candidate HPV-specific T-cell clones and common TCR motifs. The study asked whether T-cell immunity to the HPV oncoproteins E6 and E7 changes during chemoradiotherapy and whether this immunity affects survival. The candidate HPV-specific TCRs and motifs were then tracked in TCR repertoires from around 86 patients with HPV-related cancers. The paper's findings and limits, for the study overall: Improved recurrence-free survival in HPV16-positive patients was associated with expansion of HPV-responsive T cells during chemoradiotherapy. Expansion of candidate HPV-specific clones and E7-related TCR motifs was observed in the tumor microenvironment during treatment, whereas no such expansion was observed for non-HPV-specific T cells. The survival association was reported for HPV16-positive patients, and the functional definition of HPV-specific T cells was derived from only a couple of HPV16-positive patients.

The germline V gene sets CDR1 to MNHEY and CDR2 to SVGAGI. V is cut by 7 bases and J by 3 bases, and the space between the germline ends is 6 bases. Taken from cysteine to phenylalanine, the CDR3 has 11 residues. Only the CDR3 region is kept as DNA, spanning 33 bases read in frame from base 1. Regarding this clone: It lacks a known antigen. Base qualities are not recorded, but no much larger clone differs from it by a single base.

Library preparation employed the immunoSEQ multiplex PCR assay. Drawn from immuneACCESS, this table holds only the in-frame rearrangements with V and J called that TCRdb kept. Clones are partly lost; checked studies trace under half to an unresolved V gene and leave the rest unexplained. Across this sample there are more than 25,000 clones, with nearly 95% seen only once. Of the sample, more than 15% is held by the ten largest clones. Because repertoires were sampled repeatedly during chemoradiotherapy, clonal expansion in the tumor microenvironment could be followed. This sequence originates from a human donor with HPV-associated anogenital cancer. The sample here was blood, taken from a patient who underwent chemoradiotherapy. The rearranged chain carries TRBV6-5 and TRBJ1-1, with the D gene not clear enough to name. CDR3 protein: CASKLDTEAFF. Read as DNA, the sequence is TGTGCCAGCAAATTGGACACTGAAGCTTTCTTT.